The 25 T cell receptor beta chains in this list originate from one sample, sequenced in a study of patients and donors after allogeneic stem cell transplantation. TCRdb processed the RT-PCR reads anew with MiXCR; each CDR3 protein has one entry. The repertoire includes 400,000 to 500,000 distinct CDR3 sequences, approximately 16% of them detected once, and 7.2% sits in the top ten. Specimen: blood, either unsorted or a sorted T cell fraction (not recorded which). All receptors derive from a human donor who was either an allogeneic HSCT recipient or a stem cell or donor lymphocyte infusion donor (not recorded which). It is not recorded whose cells these are; they may come from a transplant donor.

This clonotype was detected a few times. This chain joins TRBV18 and TRBJ1-2; D gene unclear. Germline CDR1 reads KGHSH; CDR2 reads LQKENI. The V and J ends lost 2 bases and 2 bases respectively, with 9 bases between them. The CDR3 spans 14 residues. CDR3 sequence: CASSPAGGNYGYTF. DNA for the CDR3: TGTGCCAGCTCACCAGCTGGCGGGAACTATGGCTACACCTTC. Using reference TRBV18 and TRBJ1-2 for the parts outside the CDR3, the full variable domain is NAGVMQNPRHLVRRRGQEARLRCSPMKGHSHVYWYRQLPEEGLKFMVYLQKENIIDESGMPKERFSAEFPKEGPSILRIQQVVRGDSAAYFCASSPAGGNYGYTFGSGTRLTVV.

This clonotype showed up many times. The chain carries TRBV20-1 and TRBJ2-5; tentatively, D is TRBD2 (6 bases). V shed 6 bases and J shed 5 bases, with 28 bases lying between them. Per the germline V gene, CDR1 is DFQATT and CDR2 is SNEGSKA (reference sequence). The length of the CDR3 is 17 residues. The CDR3 spells CSAINVGRRRGEETQYF. DNA for the CDR3: TGCAGTGCCATCAACGTTGGCAGACGGCGGGGCGAGGAGACCCAGTACTTC.

This clonotype showed up many times. The V gene is TRBV30, the J gene TRBJ2-3; D may be TRBD1 or TRBD2 (5 bases each). CDR1 GTSNPN and CDR2 SVGIG come from the germline V gene (reference sequence). The CDR3 is 14 amino acids. V was cut by 8 bases and J by 2 bases, with 17 bases left in between. CDR3: CARSGRGYTDTQYF. In nucleotides, the CDR3 is TGTGCCCGAAGTGGTCGGGGCTACACAGATACGCAGTATTTT. Combining the CDR3 with reference TRBV30 and TRBJ2-3 gives the whole variable domain SQTIHQWPATLVQPVGSPLSLECTVEGTSNPNLYWYRQAAGRGLQLLFYSVGIGQISSEVPQNLSASRPQDRQFILSSKKLLLSDSGFYLCARSGRGYTDTQYFGPGTRLTVL.

This clonotype came up many times. This sequence joins TRBV20-1 and TRBJ2-7; D is unresolved. CDR3 length: 13 amino acids. Germline V gene data show CDR1 as DFQATT and CDR2 as SNEGSKA (reference sequence). Trimming pared 2 bases from V and 3 bases from J, leaving 11 bases between. The DNA of the CDR3 is TGCAGTGCTAGAAGTCCGGGCAGCTACGAGCAGTACTTC. The encoded protein is CSARSPGSYEQYF.

This chain links TRBV11-3 with TRBJ1-4, with a tentative D call TRBD1 (5 bases). This CDR3 is 13 amino acids long. CDR1 and CDR2 from the germline V gene are SGHNT and YENEEA. V lost 2 bases and J 14 bases, leaving 15 bases between the germline ends. The CDR3 protein is CASSLRGSPWLFF. CDR3 nucleotides: TGTGCCAGCAGCTTAAGGGGCTCGCCCTGGCTGTTTTTT. Filled out from reference TRBV11-3 and TRBJ1-4, the complete variable domain reads EAGVVQSPRYKIIEKKQPVAFWCNPISGHNTLYWYLQNLGQGPELLIRYENEEAVDDSQLPKDRFSAERLKGVDSTLKIQPAELGDSAVYLCASSLRGSPWLFFGSGTQLSVL.

The chain has TRBV5-1 and TRBJ2-2; a weak D match, TRBD2 (6 bases). The V and J ends lost 4 bases and 0 bases respectively, with 16 bases between them. The CDR3 runs 17 residues. Germline V lookup: CDR1 SGHRS, CDR2 YFSETQ. For the CDR3, the DNA is TGCGCCAGCAGCACCAGGGAGGAAAGACCGAACACCGGGGAGCTGTTTTTT. It yields the protein CASSTREERPNTGELFF. The whole variable domain, filled in from reference TRBV5-1 and TRBJ2-2, reads KAGVTQTPRYLIKTRGQQVTLSCSPISGHRSVSWYQQTPGQGLQFLFEYFSETQRNKGNFPGRFSGRQFSNSRSEMNVSTLELGDSALYLCASSTREERPNTGELFFGEGSRLTVL.

Only a few counts were recorded for this clonotype. Written as DNA, the CDR3 is TGTGCCAGCAGCAGGGGACAGGGGGAATTTCAGCCCCAGCATTTT. It codes for CASSRGQGEFQPQHF. The J gene is TRBJ1-5, the V gene TRBV5-8; 11 bases fit TRBD1. Germline CDR1 reads SGHTS; CDR2 reads YDEGEE. Unmatched junction bases numbered 6, after V lost 4 bases and J lost 6 bases. This CDR3 comprises 15 residues.

The rearrangement uses TRBV3-1 and TRBJ2-1; tentatively, D is TRBD1 or TRBD2 (5 bases each). The CDR3 consists of 12 residues. V was cut by 1 base and J by 8 bases, with 6 bases left in between. Germline V gene sequence: CDR1 LGHDT, CDR2 YNNKEL (reference sequence). The CDR3 protein is CASSQVGHEQFF. In nucleotides, the CDR3 is TGTGCCAGCAGCCAAGTGGGACATGAGCAGTTCTTC.

The CDR3 DNA reads TGTGCCAGCAGGACGAGCGGAAGGGGGCCTATGGGGCAGTTCTTC. Protein: CASRTSGRGPMGQFF. V and J are TRBV6-2 or TRBV6-3 and TRBJ2-1, with 7 bases matching TRBD1. The germline V gene encodes CDR1 MNHEY and CDR2 SVGEGT. The CDR3 sequence is 15 residues long. Trimming took 6 bases from V and 12 from J; bases not matched to a gene: 17.

This clonotype was recorded a few times. The V gene is TRBV30, the J gene TRBJ2-4; D call uncertain. Germline lookup yields CDR1 GTSNPN and CDR2 SVGIG (reference sequence). V gave up 1 base and J gave up 6 bases, with 13 bases separating them. This CDR3 spans 14 amino acids. The CDR3 reads CAWSAPEYLNIQYF. The CDR3 region has the DNA TGTGCCTGGAGTGCCCCAGAGTACCTAAACATTCAGTACTTC.

This clonotype has a count of ten or more. This chain connects TRBV12-3 or TRBV12-4 to TRBJ1-5, with TRBD1 matching 9 bases. The ends lost 6 bases at V and 4 bases at J; junction bases unmatched: 16. This CDR3 region has 18 residues. CDR3 region: CASRAGTGRNFWNQPQHF. The CDR3 DNA reads as TGTGCCAGCAGAGCCGGGACAGGGAGAAACTTTTGGAATCAGCCCCAGCATTTT.

The chain recombines TRBV2 with TRBJ1-6; D not resolved. CDR1 is SNHLY, CDR2 FYNNEI, per germline. The CDR3 is 15 residues long. V was pared by 5 bases and J by 7 bases, with 15 bases between. The CDR3 DNA is TGTGCCAGCAGTAACACCCCTTTGGCGAATTCACCCCTCCACTTT. Its translation is CASSNTPLANSPLHF.

This clonotype was counted between two and nine times. The chain joins TRBV5-6 to TRBJ2-7; D call uncertain. Trimming removed 1 base from V and 3 bases from J, with 14 bases in between. The CDR3 runs to 15 residues. Germline lookup yields CDR1 SGHDT and CDR2 YYEEEE. Written as DNA, the CDR3 is TGTGCCAGCAGCTTGAGGCCGGCCGTGGTCTACGAGCAGTACTTC. It specifies CASSLRPAVVYEQYF.

The chain couples TRBV7-9 to TRBJ1-6, with 9 nucleotides matching TRBD1. Germline V lookup: CDR1 SEHNR, CDR2 FQNEAQ (reference sequence). V gave up 3 bases and J gave up 10 bases; unmatched junction bases: 10. The CDR3 sequence is 16 residues long. The CDR3 loop reads CASSFFAGQGASPLHF. The CDR3 DNA is TGTGCCAGCAGCTTTTTTGCGGGACAGGGCGCATCACCCCTCCACTTT.

This clonotype was detected many times. V gene TRBV4-2 combines with J gene TRBJ2-2; no firm D call. This CDR3 is built from 12 residues. Germline-derived CDR1 and CDR2 are LGHNA and YNFKEQ. The V end lost 6 bases, the J end lost 8 bases, and 10 bases lay between the germline ends. CDR3 sequence: CASSNFGGELFF. CDR3 nucleotide sequence: TGTGCCAGCAGTAACTTTGGAGGGGAGCTGTTTTTT.

The J gene is TRBJ2-1, the V gene TRBV9, with TRBD2 identical over 10 bases. The CDR3 contains 15 residues. V lost 2 bases and J lost 9; bases outside the gene matches: 8. The germline CDR1 and CDR2 sequences are SGDLS and YYNGEE. The CDR3 bases are TGTGCCAGCAGCGTTGGGCTAGCGGGAGACAGTGAGCAGTTCTTC. Translating it yields CASSVGLAGDSEQFF.

This clonotype appeared a few times. This chain connects TRBV27 to TRBJ2-3; 10 bases align to TRBD2. Germline lookup yields CDR1 MNHEY and CDR2 SMNVEV (reference sequence). Trimming cost V 3 bases and J 6 bases; bases outside gene matches: 6. CDR3 length: 15 amino acids. The CDR3 loop reads CASSFLAGGGDTQYF. As DNA, the CDR3 is TGTGCCAGCAGTTTTTTAGCGGGGGGAGGGGATACGCAGTATTTT.

This clonotype was counted a few times. V usage is TRBV10-3 and J usage is TRBJ1-5, with a possible D match to TRBD1 (6 bases). Per the germline V gene, CDR1 is ENHRY and CDR2 is SYGVKD. The CDR3 has 16 residues. The ends were cut back, 4 bases at V and 4 bases at J, with 17 bases in the middle. CDR3 DNA sequence: TGTGCCATCAGTGGCCCCACAGCTCAGGGGAATCAGCCCCAGCATTTT. Its translation: CAISGPTAQGNQPQHF.

In this sample, this clonotype turned up a few times. This sequence joins TRBV14 and TRBJ2-1; TRBD1 aligns across 8 bases. Germline V gene lookup returns CDR1 SGHDN and CDR2 FVKESK. V was pared by 4 bases and J by 3 bases, with 5 bases of the junction left unmatched. The CDR3 is 15 residues long. The CDR3 sequence is CASSPGQAIYNEQFF. CDR3 nucleotide sequence: TGTGCCAGCAGCCCGGGACAGGCGATCTACAATGAGCAGTTCTTC.

J is TRBJ1-5 and V is TRBV19, with D possibly matching TRBD1 (5 bases). Between the trimmed V and J ends, which lost 3 bases and 1 base, there was a span of 10 bases. CDR1 and CDR2 (germline): LNHDA, SQIVND (reference sequence). This CDR3 is built from 15 residues. The CDR3 region is CASSILDNSNQPQHF. Written as DNA, the CDR3 is TGTGCCAGTAGTATTCTGGACAACAGCAATCAGCCCCAGCATTTT.

The chain recombines TRBV2 with TRBJ2-7; 8 positions match TRBD2. This CDR3 region has 14 residues. With V trimmed by 7 bases and J by 2 bases, 7 bases remained unmatched. In germline, CDR1 is SNHLY, CDR2 FYNNEI. CDR3 in DNA: TGTGCCAGCACCCGACTAGCGAGGACCTACGAGCAGTACTTC. It codes for CASTRLARTYEQYF.

J is TRBJ1-4 and V is TRBV5-5; 9 bases line up with TRBD1. The J segment lost 5 bases and the V segment lost 5 bases, leaving 7 bases of the junction unmatched. The germline gives CDR1 SGHKS, CDR2 YYEKEE (reference sequence). The CDR3 spans 15 residues. The CDR3 protein is CASRGGQGRNEKLFF. In DNA, the CDR3 is TGTGCCAGCAGGGGCGGACAGGGGAGAAATGAAAAACTGTTTTTT.

This clonotype was counted only a few times. The J gene is TRBJ1-2, the V gene TRBV3-1; 12 bases match TRBD1. There are 15 residues in the CDR3. Germline trimming cut 2 bases from V and 13 bases from J; bases unmatched to any gene: 11. Germline-derived CDR1 and CDR2 are LGHDT and YNNKEL (reference sequence). The CDR3 protein is CASSQLKGTGGFITF. CDR3 bases: TGTGCCAGCAGCCAATTGAAGGGGACAGGGGGCTTTATCACCTTC.

The chain has TRBV29-1 and TRBJ2-7, with D perhaps matching TRBD1 or TRBD2 (5 bases each). Germline V CDR1 and CDR2: SQVTM, ANQGSEA. V lost 6 bases to trimming and J lost 2 bases, with 17 bases between them. There are 14 residues in the CDR3. The CDR3 reads CSVTRGIPTYEQYF. The DNA of the CDR3 is TGCAGCGTAACTCGGGGCATCCCAACCTACGAGCAGTACTTC.

The chain employs TRBV30 and TRBJ1-1; D remains ambiguous. The CDR3 has 15 residues. Germline CDR1 reads GTSNPN; CDR2 reads SVGIG (reference sequence). V was trimmed by 2 bases and J by 2 bases, leaving 15 bases between them. This CDR3 reads CAWSSQDHTNTEAFF. DNA for the CDR3: TGTGCCTGGAGTTCCCAGGACCATACAAACACTGAAGCTTTCTTT. The entire variable domain, with the rest obtained from reference TRBV30 and TRBJ1-1, is as follows: SQTIHQWPATLVQPVGSPLSLECTVEGTSNPNLYWYRQAAGRGLQLLFYSVGIGQISSEVPQNLSASRPQDRQFILSSKKLLLSDSGFYLCAWSSQDHTNTEAFFGQGTRLTVV.